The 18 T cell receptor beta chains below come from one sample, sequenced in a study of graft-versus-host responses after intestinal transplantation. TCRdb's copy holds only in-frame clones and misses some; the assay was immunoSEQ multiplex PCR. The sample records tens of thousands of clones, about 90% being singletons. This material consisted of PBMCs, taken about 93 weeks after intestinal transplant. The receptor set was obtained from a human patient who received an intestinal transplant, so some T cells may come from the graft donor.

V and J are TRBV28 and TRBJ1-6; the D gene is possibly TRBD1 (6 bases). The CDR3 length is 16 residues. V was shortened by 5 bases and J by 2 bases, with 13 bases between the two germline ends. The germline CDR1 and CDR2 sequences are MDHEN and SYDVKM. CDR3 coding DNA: TGTGCCAGCAGTACCTCCTACAGGGCCTATAATTCACCCCTCCACTTT. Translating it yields CASSTSYRAYNSPLHF. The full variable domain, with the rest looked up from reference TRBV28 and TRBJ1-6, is DVKVTQSSRYLVKRTGEKVFLECVQDMDHENMFWYRQDPGLGLRLIYFSYDVKMKEKGDIPEGYSVSREKKERFSLILESASTNQTSMYLCASSTSYRAYNSPLHFGNGTRLTVT.

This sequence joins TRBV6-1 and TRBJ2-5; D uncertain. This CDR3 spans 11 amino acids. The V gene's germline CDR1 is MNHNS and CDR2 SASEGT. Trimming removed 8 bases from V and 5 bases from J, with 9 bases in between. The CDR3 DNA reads TGTGCCAGCGGATTTACGGAGACCCAGTACTTC. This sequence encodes CASGFTETQYF.

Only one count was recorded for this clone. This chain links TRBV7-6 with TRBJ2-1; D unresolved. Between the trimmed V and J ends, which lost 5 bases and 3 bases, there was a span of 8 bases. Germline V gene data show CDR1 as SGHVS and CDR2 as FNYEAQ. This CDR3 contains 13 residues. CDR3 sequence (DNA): TGTGCCAGCAGCCCCGTCGGCTACAATGAGCAGTTCTTC. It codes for CASSPVGYNEQFF.

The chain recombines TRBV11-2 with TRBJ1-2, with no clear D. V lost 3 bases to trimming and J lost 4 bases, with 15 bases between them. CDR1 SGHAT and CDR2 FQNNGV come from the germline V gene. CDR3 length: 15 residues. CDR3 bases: TGTGCCAGCAGCTTGAAAGTCGGCGGGCCCTATGGCTACACCTTC. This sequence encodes CASSLKVGGPYGYTF.

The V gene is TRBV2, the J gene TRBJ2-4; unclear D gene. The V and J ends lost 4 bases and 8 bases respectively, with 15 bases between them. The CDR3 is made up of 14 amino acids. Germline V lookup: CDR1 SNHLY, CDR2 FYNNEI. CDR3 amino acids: CASSGWVGDDIQYF. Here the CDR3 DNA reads TGTGCCAGCAGTGGTTGGGTCGGCGACGACATTCAGTACTTC.

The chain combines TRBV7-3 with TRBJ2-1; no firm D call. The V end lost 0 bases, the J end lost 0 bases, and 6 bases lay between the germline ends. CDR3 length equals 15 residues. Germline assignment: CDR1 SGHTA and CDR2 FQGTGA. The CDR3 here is CASSLTMSSYNEQFF. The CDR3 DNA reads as TGTGCCAGCAGCTTAACGATGAGCTCCTACAATGAGCAGTTCTTC.

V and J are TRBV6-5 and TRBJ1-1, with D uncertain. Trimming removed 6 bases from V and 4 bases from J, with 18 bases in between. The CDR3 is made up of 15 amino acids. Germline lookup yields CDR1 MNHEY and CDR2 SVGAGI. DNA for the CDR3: TGTGCCAGCAGCCCCGGGCGGGTAGGGAGCACTGAAGCTTTCTTT. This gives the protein CASSPGRVGSTEAFF.

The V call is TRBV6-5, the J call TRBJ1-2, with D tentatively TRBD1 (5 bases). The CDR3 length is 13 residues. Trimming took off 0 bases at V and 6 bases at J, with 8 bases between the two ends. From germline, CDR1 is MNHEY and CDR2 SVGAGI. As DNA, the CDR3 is TGTGCCAGCAGTTACTCGACAGCAAATGGCTACACCTTC. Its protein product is CASSYSTANGYTF.

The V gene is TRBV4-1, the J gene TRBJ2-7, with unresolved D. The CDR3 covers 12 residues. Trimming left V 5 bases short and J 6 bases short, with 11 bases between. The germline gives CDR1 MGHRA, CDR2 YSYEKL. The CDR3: CASSGSMGEQYF. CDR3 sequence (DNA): TGCGCCAGCAGCGGGTCTATGGGCGAGCAGTACTTC.

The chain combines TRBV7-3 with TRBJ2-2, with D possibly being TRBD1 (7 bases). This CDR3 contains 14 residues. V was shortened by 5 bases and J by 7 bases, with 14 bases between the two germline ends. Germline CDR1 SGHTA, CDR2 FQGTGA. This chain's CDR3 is CASSPPGGGGELFF. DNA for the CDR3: TGTGCCAGCAGCCCACCAGGGGGAGGCGGGGAGCTGTTTTTT.

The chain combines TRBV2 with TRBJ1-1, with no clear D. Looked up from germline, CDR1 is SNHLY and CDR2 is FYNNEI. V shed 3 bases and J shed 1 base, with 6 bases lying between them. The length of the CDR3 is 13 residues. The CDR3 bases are TGTGCCAGCAGTGATGCCACGAACACTGAAGCTTTCTTT. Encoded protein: CASSDATNTEAFF.

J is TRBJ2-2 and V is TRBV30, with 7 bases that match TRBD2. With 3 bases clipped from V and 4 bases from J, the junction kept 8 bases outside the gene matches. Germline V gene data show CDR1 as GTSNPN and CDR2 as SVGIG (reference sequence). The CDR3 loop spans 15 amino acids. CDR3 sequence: CAWRGRGGITGELFF. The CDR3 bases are TGTGCCTGGAGGGGGAGGGGAGGAATCACCGGGGAGCTGTTTTTT.

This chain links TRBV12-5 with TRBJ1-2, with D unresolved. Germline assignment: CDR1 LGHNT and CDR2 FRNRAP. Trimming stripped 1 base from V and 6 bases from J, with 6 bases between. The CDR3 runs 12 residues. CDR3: CASGLGGNGYTF. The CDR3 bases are TGTGCTAGTGGTTTGGGAGGGAATGGCTACACCTTC.

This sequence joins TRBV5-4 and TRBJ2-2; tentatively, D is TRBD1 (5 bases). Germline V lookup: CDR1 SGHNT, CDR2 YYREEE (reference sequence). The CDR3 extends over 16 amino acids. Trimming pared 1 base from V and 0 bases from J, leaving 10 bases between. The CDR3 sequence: CASSLQGRTNTGELFF. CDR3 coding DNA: TGTGCCAGCAGCTTGCAGGGAAGAACGAACACCGGGGAGCTGTTTTTT.

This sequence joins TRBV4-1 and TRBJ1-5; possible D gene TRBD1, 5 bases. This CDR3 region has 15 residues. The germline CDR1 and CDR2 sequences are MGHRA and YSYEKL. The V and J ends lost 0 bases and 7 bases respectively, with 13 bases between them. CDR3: CASSQDERGGQPQHF. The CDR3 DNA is TGCGCCAGCAGCCAAGACGAGAGGGGTGGGCAGCCCCAGCATTTT.

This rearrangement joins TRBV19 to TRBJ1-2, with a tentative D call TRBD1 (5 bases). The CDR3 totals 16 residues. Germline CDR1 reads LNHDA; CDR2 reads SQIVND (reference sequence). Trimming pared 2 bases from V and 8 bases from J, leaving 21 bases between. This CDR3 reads CASSIKSVGVSGGYTF. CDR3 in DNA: TGTGCCAGTAGTATAAAATCCGTCGGGGTATCAGGGGGCTACACCTTC.

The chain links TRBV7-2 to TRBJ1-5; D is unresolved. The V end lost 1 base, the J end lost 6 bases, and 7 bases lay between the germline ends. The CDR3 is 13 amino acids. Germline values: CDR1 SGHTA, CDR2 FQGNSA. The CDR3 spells CASSLGFFQPQHF. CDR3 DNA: TGTGCCAGCAGCTTAGGGTTTTTTCAGCCCCAGCATTTT.

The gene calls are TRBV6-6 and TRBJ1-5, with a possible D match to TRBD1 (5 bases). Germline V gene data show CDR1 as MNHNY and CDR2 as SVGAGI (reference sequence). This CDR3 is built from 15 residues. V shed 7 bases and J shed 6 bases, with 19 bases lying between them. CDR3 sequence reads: CASTQKQGLGQPQHF. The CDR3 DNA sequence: TGTGCCAGCACCCAGAAGCAGGGTTTGGGTCAGCCCCAGCATTTT.